This T cell receptor beta chain was identified in a study of shared T cell receptors in the human thymus. The germline gives CDR1 GTSNPN, CDR2 SVGIG (reference sequence). The CDR3 length is 14 residues. Repertoires were generated with immunoSEQ multiplex PCR, while TCRdb's copy carries only in-frame clones and drops some. The table has hundreds of thousands of clones, about four fifths seen once; the top ten hold about 0.014%. These data were also reused for a study on human thymus T cells. That publication notes: Donors were healthy Finnish infants having corrective surgery for congenital heart defects. The thymus was resected at corrective cardiac surgery. Within thymic and blood repertoires, V and J gene usage appeared to be biased. Related research described strongly overlapping thymic repertoires in unrelated people.

The rearrangement links TRBV30 to TRBJ2-5, with 9 bases fitting TRBD2. The J call may be mistaken, given a closer DNA end match to TRBJ2-7. Material for sequencing was thymocytes. The source of this sequence is a boy younger than two with a congenital heart defect. The CDR3 nucleotides are TGTGCCTGGAGGGCAGCGGGAGGAAGCGACGAGCAGTACTTC. The encoded protein is CAWRAAGGSDEQYF.